This T cell receptor (beta chain) was sequenced during a study of regulatory T cells in long-lasting Graves disease. iRepertoire HTBI primers and Arm-PCR of CDR3 regions built TCR beta libraries. From the multiplex PCR reads, TCRdb called clonotypes with MiXCR, one entry per CDR3 protein. The table includes 500,000 to 800,000 distinct CDR3 sequences, around 30% detected once. V gave up 9 bases and J gave up 0 bases, with 15 bases separating them. The CDR3 covers 15 residues. Germline CDR1 is LGHDT and CDR2 is YNNKEL (reference sequence). Described time point: persistent/refractory GD, antithyroid drugs over 5 years with positive TRAb. Generation of the TCR library employed RNA extracted from PBMCs. This clonotype appeared many times.

This clonotype originated in a female donor with Graves disease. The rearrangement uses TRBV3-1 and TRBJ1-3; D unclear. The starting material was peripheral blood mononuclear cells (PBMCs), obtained when the disease was refractory, from a patient treated with antithyroid drugs. The CDR3 here is CASNLDGTSGNTIYF. The CDR3 DNA reads TGTGCCAGTAACCTAGACGGAACCTCTGGAAACACCATATATTTT.